These 2 T cell receptor beta chains originate from one sample sequenced in a study of T cell responses to AZD1222 COVID-19 vaccine. Clones were sequenced by immunoSEQ multiplex PCR, and TCRdb holds only the in-frame ones, with some missing. The sample lists 60,000 to 85,000 clones, around 89% occurring once. This sample comprised peripheral blood, obtained 28 days after the second dose of the MenACWY control vaccine. These receptors all come from an adult who received the MenACWY meningococcal vaccine as a control.

V usage is TRBV28 and J usage is TRBJ2-2, with TRBD1 as a possible D gene (6 bases). Germline V gene data show CDR1 as MDHEN and CDR2 as SYDVKM. V lost 5 bases to trimming and J lost 1 base, with 14 bases between them. This CDR3 region has 16 residues. CDR3 in DNA: TGTGCCAGCAGTCTTGGACAGACAATGAACACCGGGGAGCTGTTTTTT. Translating gives CASSLGQTMNTGELFF.

CDR3 coding DNA: TGCAGCGCACAGGGGGCGATGAGCTCCTACGAGCAGTACTTC. Protein product: CSAQGAMSSYEQYF. V is TRBV29-1 and J is TRBJ2-7; 9 nucleotides agree with TRBD1. The germline V gene has CDR1 SQVTM and CDR2 ANQGSEA. The trim removed 7 bases at V and 0 bases at J, leaving 7 bases unmatched. The CDR3 spans 14 residues.